Sequencing of this T cell receptor beta chain was carried out in a study of Ad26.COV2.S vaccination and SARS-CoV-2 variants (dated by TCRdb to about 2021). A note on the overall study: Vaccine-arm donors came from COV1001, a multicentre, randomized, double-blind, placebo-controlled phase I-IIa trial of Ad26.COV2.S in healthy adults. Ad26.COV2.S was given intramuscularly at 5x10^10 or 1x10^11 viral particles, as a single shot or as two shots 56 days apart. TCRbeta repertoire sequencing was used to assess the specificity and breadth of SARS-CoV-2-reactive T cell receptors after Ad26.COV2.S vaccination. The TCR-sequenced set comprised around 30 samples: 19 Ad26.COV2.S vaccine recipients, 5 placebo recipients and 8 SARS-CoV-2 convalescent individuals. Participants in the trial were split at random into five groups of five each, receiving low-dose or high-dose Ad26.COV2.S once or twice, or else placebo on both occasions. Blinding of investigators to trial group allocation was maintained during experiments and outcome assessment.

From cysteine to phenylalanine, the CDR3 is 15 amino acids long. Just the 45-base CDR3 DNA is kept, in frame starting at base 1. Taken from the germline V gene, the CDR1 and CDR2 loops are KGHSH and LQKENI. Cut back by 3 bases and 2 bases, the V and J ends lie 13 bases apart. The immunoSEQ Assay was used to sequence TCRbeta CDR3 regions. After extraction, genomic DNA underwent amplification by bias-controlled multiplex PCR, followed by high-throughput sequencing. Per the source publication's procedure: To quantify the absolute abundance of every unique TCRbeta CDR3 region, sequences were collapsed and filtered. Usable DNA was measured by amplifying reference genes present in all nucleated cells, and TCRbeta template counts were normalized to that usable DNA to estimate T cell fraction. Repertoire TCRs were annotated as SARS-CoV-2-specific by exact matching of V gene, CDR3 amino acid sequence and J gene to a known reactive TCR set. MIRA supplied the reference SARS-CoV-2 TCR set, which was filtered for enrichment in COVID-19-positive ImmuneCODE repertoires so that public or cross-reactive TCRs were removed. Using the MIRA antigens, annotated TCRs were further analysed by specific ORF or by position within an ORF. Depth was the summed frequency of annotated unique rearrangements, while breadth was defined as annotated unique rearrangements over total unique productive rearrangements. Two-sided Wilcoxon rank-sum tests were applied when comparing TCR breadth between groups. The source is immuneACCESS, and TCRdb retained only in-frame sequences with V and J called. Part of the clones is not carried over; for the studies checked, unresolved V genes explain less than half of this, and the remainder is unexplained. The V and J calls and clone size come from that table; D and trimming were worked out from the DNA. This sample comprises fewer than 400,000 clones, 85% of them detected only once. The top ten clones comprise roughly 2% of the sample.

What this sample's treatment or condition label stands for: around 19 received Ad26.COV2.S at low or high dose, single or two shots; five or six received placebo; per-sample allocation not given. For vaccine and placebo recipients, repertoires were sequenced using samples collected on day 63 after the first injection. In Cohort 1b, 20 to 25 adults aged 18-55 years were enrolled at a single site in Boston, USA, between 29 July and 7 August 2020. As a vaccine, Ad26.COV2.S was a replication-incompetent adenovirus type 26 vector that expressed a prefusion-stabilized SARS-CoV-2 spike protein derived from the original Wuhan strain. About this clone itself: Its target antigen remains unknown. Base qualities are not at hand, and no much larger clone is one base apart.

The full study reports these points: The study was not powered to compare responses between vaccine doses or regimens. After vaccination, spike-specific CD8+ and CD4+ T cell responses were reported to show substantial breadth. Vaccine and placebo recipients had similar non-spike TCR breadth, a finding consistent with the vaccine containing only spike. Ad26.COV2.S recipients had higher spike-specific TCR breadth than placebo recipients (P = 0.0014). The authors noted that total T cell responses may have been underestimated by the TCR breadth and depth analyses.

The sequences come from peripheral blood, collected in a trial of Ad26.COV2.S vaccine versus placebo. The rearranged segments are TRBV18 and TRBJ1-1, and TRBD1 may be the D gene, going by 5 matching bases. This receptor was identified in a person aged 18 to 59 who received the Ad26.COV2.S COVID-19 vaccine or a placebo. The bases read TGTGCCAGCTCACCCGGCAGGAGGGGAAACACTGAAGCTTTCTTT. Its translation reads: CASSPGRRGNTEAFF.